This T cell receptor beta chain was identified during a study of blood T cell repertoires in COVID-19. Recovery among Cohort 3 donors was established by two negative PCRs, clearance, or symptom resolution. Profiled with immunoSEQ multiplex PCR; TCRdb holds only in-frame clones, not every one. The repertoire holds 150,000 to 200,000 clones, with around 90% as singletons. Trimming at V came to 1 base and at J to 4 bases, leaving 1 base not matched to a gene. CDR3 length: 15 residues. The germline gives CDR1 SEHNR, CDR2 FQNEAQ (reference sequence). The sequenced sample was PBMCs or T cells enriched from blood (not recorded which). The clonotype originates from a young woman who had recovered from COVID-19. This chain links TRBV7-9 with TRBJ1-5; 10 bases line up with TRBD1. CDR3: CASSLGTGGNQPQHF. CDR3 nucleotide sequence: TGTGCCAGCAGCTTAGGGACAGGGGGAAATCAGCCCCAGCATTTT.